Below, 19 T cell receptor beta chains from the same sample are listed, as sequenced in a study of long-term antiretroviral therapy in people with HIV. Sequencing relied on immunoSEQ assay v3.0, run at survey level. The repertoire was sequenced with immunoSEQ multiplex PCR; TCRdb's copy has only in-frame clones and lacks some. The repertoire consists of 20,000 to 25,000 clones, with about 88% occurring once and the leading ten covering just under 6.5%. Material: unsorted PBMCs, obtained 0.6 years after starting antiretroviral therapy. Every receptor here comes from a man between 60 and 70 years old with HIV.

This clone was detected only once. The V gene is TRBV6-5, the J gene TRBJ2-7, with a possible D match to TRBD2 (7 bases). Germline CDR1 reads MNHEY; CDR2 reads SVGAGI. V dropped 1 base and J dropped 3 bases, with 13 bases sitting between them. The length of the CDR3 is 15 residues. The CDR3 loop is CASSYLRGASYEQYF. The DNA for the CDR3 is TGTGCCAGCAGTTACTTACGGGGGGCAAGCTACGAGCAGTACTTC.

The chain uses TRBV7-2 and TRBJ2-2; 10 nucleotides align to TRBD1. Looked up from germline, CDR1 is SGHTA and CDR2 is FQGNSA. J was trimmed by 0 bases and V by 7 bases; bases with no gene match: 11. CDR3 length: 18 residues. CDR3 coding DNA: TGTGCCAGCAAACCACCACCGGGACAGGGGACGAACACCGGGGAGCTGTTTTTT. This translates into CASKPPPGQGTNTGELFF.

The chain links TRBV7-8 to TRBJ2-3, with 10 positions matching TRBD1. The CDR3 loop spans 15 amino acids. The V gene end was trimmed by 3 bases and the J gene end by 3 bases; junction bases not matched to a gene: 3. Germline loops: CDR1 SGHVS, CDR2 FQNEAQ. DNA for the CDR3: TGTGCCAGCAGCTTGGACAGGGGGGTGACAGATACGCAGTATTTT. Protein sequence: CASSLDRGVTDTQYF.

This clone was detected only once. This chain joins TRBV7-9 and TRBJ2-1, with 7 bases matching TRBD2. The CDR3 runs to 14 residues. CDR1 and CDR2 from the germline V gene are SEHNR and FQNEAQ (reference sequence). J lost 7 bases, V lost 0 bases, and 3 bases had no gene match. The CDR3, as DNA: TGTGCCAGCAGCTTAGCGGGAGGGAGGAATGAGCAGTTCTTC. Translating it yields CASSLAGGRNEQFF. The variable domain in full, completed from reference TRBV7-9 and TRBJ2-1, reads DTGVSQNPRHKITKRGQNVTFRCDPISEHNRLYWYRQTLGQGPEFLTYFQNEAQLEKSRLLSDRFSAERPKGSFSTLEIQRTEQGDSAMYLCASSLAGGRNEQFFGPGTRLTVL.

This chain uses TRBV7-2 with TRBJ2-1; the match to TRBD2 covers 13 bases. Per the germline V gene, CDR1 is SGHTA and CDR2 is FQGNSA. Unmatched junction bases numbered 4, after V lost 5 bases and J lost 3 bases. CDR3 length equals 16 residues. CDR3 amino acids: CASSPGLAGVYNEQFF. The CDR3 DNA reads TGTGCCAGCAGCCCAGGACTAGCGGGAGTCTACAATGAGCAGTTCTTC.

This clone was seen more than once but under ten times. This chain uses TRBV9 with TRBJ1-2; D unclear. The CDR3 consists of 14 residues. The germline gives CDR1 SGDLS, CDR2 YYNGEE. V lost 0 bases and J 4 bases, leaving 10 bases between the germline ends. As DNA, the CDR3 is TGTGCCAGCAGCGTAGGGTCGGAGGGCTATGGCTACACCTTC. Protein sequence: CASSVGSEGYGYTF.

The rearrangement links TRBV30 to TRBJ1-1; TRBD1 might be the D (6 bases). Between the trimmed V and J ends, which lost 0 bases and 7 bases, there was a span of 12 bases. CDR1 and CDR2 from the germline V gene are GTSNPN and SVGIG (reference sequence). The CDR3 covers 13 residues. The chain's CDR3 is CAWSVYRESEAFF. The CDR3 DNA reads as TGTGCCTGGAGTGTGTACAGGGAAAGTGAAGCTTTCTTT.

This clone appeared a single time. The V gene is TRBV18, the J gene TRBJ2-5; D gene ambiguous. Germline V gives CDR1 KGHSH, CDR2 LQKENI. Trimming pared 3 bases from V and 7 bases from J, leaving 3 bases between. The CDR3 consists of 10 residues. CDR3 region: CASSPGTQYF. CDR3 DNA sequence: TGTGCCAGCTCACCGGGGACCCAGTACTTC.

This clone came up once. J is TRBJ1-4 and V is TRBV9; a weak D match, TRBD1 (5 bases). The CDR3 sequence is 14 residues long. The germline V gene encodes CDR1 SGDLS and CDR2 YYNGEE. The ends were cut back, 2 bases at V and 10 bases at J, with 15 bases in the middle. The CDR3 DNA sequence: TGTGCCAGCAGCGTGACCGCTACTGGGGGAAAACTGTTTTTT. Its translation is CASSVTATGGKLFF.

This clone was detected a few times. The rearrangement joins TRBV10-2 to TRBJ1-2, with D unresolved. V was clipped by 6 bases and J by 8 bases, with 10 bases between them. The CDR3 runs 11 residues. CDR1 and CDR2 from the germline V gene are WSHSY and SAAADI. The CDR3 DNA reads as TGCGCCAGCAGCCTGAATGGGGGCTACACCTTC. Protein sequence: CASSLNGGYTF.

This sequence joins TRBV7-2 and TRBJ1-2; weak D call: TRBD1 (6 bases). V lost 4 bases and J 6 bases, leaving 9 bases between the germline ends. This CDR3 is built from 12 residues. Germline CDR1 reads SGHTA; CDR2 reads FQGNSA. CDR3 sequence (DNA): TGTGCCAGCAGCTATTCAGGGGATGGCTACACCTTC. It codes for CASSYSGDGYTF. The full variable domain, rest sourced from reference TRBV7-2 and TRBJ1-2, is GAGVSQSPSNKVTEKGKDVELRCDPISGHTALYWYRQSLGQGLEFLIYFQGNSAPDKSGLPSDRFSAERTGGSVSTLTIQRTQQEDSAVYLCASSYSGDGYTFGSGTRLTVV.

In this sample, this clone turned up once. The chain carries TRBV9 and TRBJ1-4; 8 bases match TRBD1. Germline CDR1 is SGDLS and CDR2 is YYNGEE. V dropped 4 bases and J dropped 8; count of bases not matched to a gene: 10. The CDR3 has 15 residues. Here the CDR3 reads CASSIRTGRGEKLFF. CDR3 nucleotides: TGTGCCAGCAGCATTAGGACAGGGAGAGGCGAAAAACTGTTTTTT.

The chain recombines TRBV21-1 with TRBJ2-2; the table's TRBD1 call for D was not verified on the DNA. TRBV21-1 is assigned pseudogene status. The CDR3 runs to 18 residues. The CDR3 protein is CASSILAPQGANTGELFF. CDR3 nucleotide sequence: TGTGCCAGCAGTATCCTCGCTCCCCAGGGGGCCAACACCGGGGAGCTGTTTTTT.

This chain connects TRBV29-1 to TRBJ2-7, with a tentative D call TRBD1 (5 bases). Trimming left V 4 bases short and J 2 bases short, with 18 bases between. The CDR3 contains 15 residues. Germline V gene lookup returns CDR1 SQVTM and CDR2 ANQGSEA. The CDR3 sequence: CSVGDSPNSAYEQYF. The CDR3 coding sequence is TGCAGCGTTGGAGACAGTCCAAATTCTGCCTACGAGCAGTACTTC.

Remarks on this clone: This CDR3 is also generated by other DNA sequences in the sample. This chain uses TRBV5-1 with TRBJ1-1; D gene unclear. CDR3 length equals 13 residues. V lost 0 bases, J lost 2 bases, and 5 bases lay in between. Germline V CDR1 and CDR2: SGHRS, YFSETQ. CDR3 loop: CASSLGVNTEAFF. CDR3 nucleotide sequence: TGCGCCAGCAGCTTGGGAGTAAACACTGAAGCTTTCTTT.

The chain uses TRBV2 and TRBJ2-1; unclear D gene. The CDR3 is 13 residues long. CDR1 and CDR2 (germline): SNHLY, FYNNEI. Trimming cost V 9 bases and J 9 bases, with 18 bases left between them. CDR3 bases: TGTGCCAGTTCAAATAACCCTTCCGGTGAGCAGTTCTTC. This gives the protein CASSNNPSGEQFF.

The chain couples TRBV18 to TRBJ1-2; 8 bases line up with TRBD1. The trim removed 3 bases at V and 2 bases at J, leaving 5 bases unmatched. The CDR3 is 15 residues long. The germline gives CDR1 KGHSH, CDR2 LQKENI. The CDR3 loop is CASSPDRAQNYGYTF. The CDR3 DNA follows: TGTGCCAGCTCACCGGACAGGGCCCAAAACTATGGCTACACCTTC.

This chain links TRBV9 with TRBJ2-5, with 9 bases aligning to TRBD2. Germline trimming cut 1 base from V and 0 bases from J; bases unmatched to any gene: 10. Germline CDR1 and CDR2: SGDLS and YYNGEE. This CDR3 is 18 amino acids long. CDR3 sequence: CASSVTAGGNLYQETQYF. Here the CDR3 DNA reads TGTGCCAGCAGCGTAACAGCGGGAGGCAATTTGTACCAAGAGACCCAGTACTTC.

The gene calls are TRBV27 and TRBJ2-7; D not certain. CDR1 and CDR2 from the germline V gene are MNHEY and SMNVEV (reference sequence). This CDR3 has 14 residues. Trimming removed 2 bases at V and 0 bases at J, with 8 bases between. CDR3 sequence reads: CASSLMGGSYEQYF. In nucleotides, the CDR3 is TGTGCCAGCAGTTTAATGGGCGGCTCCTACGAGCAGTACTTC.